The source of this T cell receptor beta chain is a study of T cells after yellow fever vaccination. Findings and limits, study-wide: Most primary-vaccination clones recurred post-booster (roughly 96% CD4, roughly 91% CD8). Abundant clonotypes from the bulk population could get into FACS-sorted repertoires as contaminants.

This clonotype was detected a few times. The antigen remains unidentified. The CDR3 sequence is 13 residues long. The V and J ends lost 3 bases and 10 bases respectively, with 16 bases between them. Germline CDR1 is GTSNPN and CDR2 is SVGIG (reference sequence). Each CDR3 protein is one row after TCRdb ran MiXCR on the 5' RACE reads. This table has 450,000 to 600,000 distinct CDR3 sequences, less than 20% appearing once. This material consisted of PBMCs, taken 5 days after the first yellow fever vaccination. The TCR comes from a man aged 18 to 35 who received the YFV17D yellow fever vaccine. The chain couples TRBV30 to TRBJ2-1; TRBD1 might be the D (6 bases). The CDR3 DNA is TGTGCCTGGAGCCCCAACCGGGACACCGAGCAGTTCTTC. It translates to CAWSPNRDTEQFF.